Each of the 23 T cell receptor beta chains below was sequenced from the same sample in a study of blood T cell repertoires in COVID-19. Using immunoSEQ multiplex PCR, the repertoire was profiled, and TCRdb retains in-frame clones only, with some absent. The repertoire holds roughly 200,000 clones, about nine tenths seen once, with about 4% in the top ten. The sample consisted of PBMCs or T cells enriched from blood (not recorded which). The receptors here all came from a woman aged 40 to 49 with acute COVID-19.

This clone was detected only once. CDR3 sequence reads: CAWRGRTDSNTEAFF. CDR3 DNA: TGTGCCTGGAGGGGAAGGACAGATTCGAACACTGAAGCTTTCTTT. The chain carries TRBV30 and TRBJ1-1; tentative D call: TRBD1 (6 bases). The CDR3 is 15 residues long. V lost 3 bases, J lost 1 base, and 15 bases lay in between. Per germline, CDR1 GTSNPN and CDR2 SVGIG (reference sequence).

The rearrangement joins TRBV5-1 to TRBJ2-5, with 7 bases lining up with TRBD1. Germline-derived CDR1 and CDR2 are SGHRS and YFSETQ. V lost 1 base, J lost 5 bases, and 20 bases stayed unmatched. This CDR3 is 19 amino acids long. In DNA, the CDR3 is TGCGCCAGCAGCTTGTGGACCCCCGAAGACAGGGAGATATGGGAGACCCAGTACTTC. It codes for CASSLWTPEDREIWETQYF. Full variable domain (missing parts from reference TRBV5-1 and TRBJ2-5): KAGVTQTPRYLIKTRGQQVTLSCSPISGHRSVSWYQQTPGQGLQFLFEYFSETQRNKGNFPGRFSGRQFSNSRSEMNVSTLELGDSALYLCASSLWTPEDREIWETQYFGPGTRLLVL.

The J gene is TRBJ2-2, the V gene TRBV2, with TRBD2 identical over 12 bases. V lost 6 bases to trimming and J lost 0 bases; unmatched junction nucleotides: 8. The V gene's germline CDR1 is SNHLY and CDR2 FYNNEI. The CDR3 runs to 18 residues. The CDR3: CASSPRLAGAANTGELFF. CDR3 nucleotides: TGTGCCAGCAGCCCCAGACTAGCGGGGGCCGCGAACACCGGGGAGCTGTTTTTT.

The chain recombines TRBV9 with TRBJ1-2; D may be TRBD1 (5 bases). The germline V gene has CDR1 SGDLS and CDR2 YYNGEE. The CDR3 is made up of 16 amino acids. V gave up 3 bases and J gave up 3 bases, with 18 bases separating them. CDR3 sequence reads: CASSDPTELQDYGYTF. The CDR3 DNA reads TGTGCCAGCAGCGATCCCACCGAACTACAGGACTATGGCTACACCTTC.

The rearrangement joins TRBV6-1 to TRBJ1-5, with 12 positions matching TRBD1. From germline, CDR1 is MNHNS and CDR2 SASEGT. Unmatched junction bases numbered 15, after V lost 2 bases and J lost 13 bases. The CDR3 spans 17 residues. CDR3 bases: TGTGCCAGCAGTGAATGGGACAGGGGGCTACGGGGGGGCAGTCAGCATTTT. Translated, it gives CASSEWDRGLRGGSQHF.

The gene calls are TRBV4-1 and TRBJ2-2; 8 bases align to TRBD2. Germline loops: CDR1 MGHRA, CDR2 YSYEKL. CDR3 length equals 19 residues. V dropped 4 bases and J dropped 1; count of bases not matched to a gene: 14. CDR3 nucleotide sequence: TGCGCCAGCAGCCCCTCGTGGGCTAGCGGGTATATGAACACCGGGGAGCTGTTTTTT. Translating it yields CASSPSWASGYMNTGELFF.

The V and J genes are TRBV19 and TRBJ2-3; D call uncertain. Trimming removed 5 bases at V and 4 bases at J, with 7 bases between. CDR3 length: 12 residues. Germline CDR1 is LNHDA and CDR2 is SQIVND (reference sequence). CDR3 coding DNA: TGTGCCAGTAGTGAGAACCCAGATACGCAGTATTTT. This codes for CASSENPDTQYF.

The J gene is TRBJ2-3, the V gene TRBV5-1; 8 bases align to TRBD1. Germline V lookup: CDR1 SGHRS, CDR2 YFSETQ. The CDR3 runs to 16 residues. V shed 4 bases and J 2 bases; nucleotides not matched to a gene: 9. This CDR3 reads CASSRATGAFTDTQYF. In nucleotides, the CDR3 is TGCGCCAGCAGCCGAGCGACAGGGGCCTTCACAGATACGCAGTATTTT.

This clone has more than one count but fewer than ten. This chain links TRBV29-1 with TRBJ1-1, with a weak D call TRBD1 (5 bases). With 7 bases removed from V and 0 bases from J, the gap between germline ends came to 9 bases. The CDR3 has 12 residues. Germline CDR1 is SQVTM and CDR2 is ANQGSEA. CDR3 region: CSADSLNTEAFF. The DNA for the CDR3 is TGCAGCGCCGACAGTCTGAACACTGAAGCTTTCTTT.

The V and J genes are TRBV29-1 and TRBJ1-2; maybe TRBD1 (6 bases). The CDR3 spans 11 residues. Germline CDR1 reads SQVTM; CDR2 reads ANQGSEA. Trimming left V 8 bases short and J 6 bases short, with 13 bases between. The CDR3 loop is CSWAQGNGYTF. DNA of the CDR3: TGCAGCTGGGCACAGGGAAATGGCTACACCTTC.

CDR3 sequence reads: CASSLADNGAFF. In DNA, the CDR3 is TGTGCCAGCAGCTTAGCGGACAACGGAGCTTTCTTT. V usage is TRBV7-9 and J usage is TRBJ1-1; D possibly corresponds to TRBD1 (5 bases). This CDR3 is built from 12 residues. Trimming removed 0 bases from V and 10 bases from J, with 9 bases in between. CDR1 and CDR2 from the germline V gene are SEHNR and FQNEAQ (reference sequence). Together with reference TRBV7-9 and TRBJ1-1, the CDR3 gives the full variable domain: DTGVSQNPRHKITKRGQNVTFRCDPISEHNRLYWYRQTLGQGPEFLTYFQNEAQLEKSRLLSDRFSAERPKGSFSTLEIQRTEQGDSAMYLCASSLADNGAFFGQGTRLTVV.

CDR3 region: CSASDRGFGYTF. In nucleotides, the CDR3 is TGCAGTGCTAGTGACAGGGGATTTGGCTACACCTTC. The J gene is TRBJ1-2, the V gene TRBV20-1; 8 nucleotides line up with TRBD1. Germline trimming cut 3 bases from V and 7 bases from J; bases unmatched to any gene: 4. Germline loops: CDR1 DFQATT, CDR2 SNEGSKA (reference sequence). The CDR3 spans 12 residues.

This chain links TRBV28 with TRBJ1-2, with a tentative D call TRBD1 (5 bases). Deletions cut 6 bases from V and 5 bases from J, with 19 bases between. Germline CDR1 reads MDHEN; CDR2 reads SYDVKM. CDR3 length: 15 residues. For the CDR3, the DNA is TGTGCCAGCAGGACAGAAGACCGCATAGGGTATGGCTACACCTTC. Protein sequence: CASRTEDRIGYGYTF.

This clone was seen a single time. This chain connects TRBV6-5 to TRBJ2-3; TRBD1 matches 7 bases. Unmatched junction bases numbered 1, after V lost 2 bases and J lost 11 bases. The germline gives CDR1 MNHEY, CDR2 SVGAGI. The CDR3 has 11 amino acids. The CDR3 region has the DNA TGTGCCAGCAGTTACAGGGACAGGCAGTATTTT. It encodes CASSYRDRQYF.

This chain connects TRBV11-1 to TRBJ1-2; 7 nucleotides match TRBD1. The CDR3 contains 15 residues. The V gene's germline CDR1 is SGHAT and CDR2 FQDESV (reference sequence). The V and J ends lost 8 bases and 4 bases, in that order; junction bases with no gene match: 13. CDR3 sequence: CASGNPTGAGYGYTF. The CDR3 DNA reads as TGTGCCAGCGGCAATCCAACAGGGGCCGGCTATGGCTACACCTTC.

The genes are TRBV6-5 and TRBJ1-2; 9 bases agree with TRBD1. The V gene end was trimmed by 3 bases and the J gene end by 8 bases; junction bases not matched to a gene: 4. The CDR3 loop spans 13 amino acids. CDR1 and CDR2 (germline): MNHEY, SVGAGI. The CDR3 DNA sequence: TGTGCCAGCAGTTATGGACAGGGGCGGGGCTACACCTTC. It encodes CASSYGQGRGYTF.

V gene TRBV11-2 combines with J gene TRBJ1-4; TRBD1 aligns across 9 bases. Germline loops: CDR1 SGHAT, CDR2 FQNNGV. This CDR3 is 16 amino acids long. The J segment lost 11 bases and the V segment lost 4 bases, leaving 14 bases of the junction unmatched. The CDR3 DNA follows: TGTGCCAGCAGCTCCCGGGACAGGGCCACAGGGAGGAAACTGTTTTTT. Protein product: CASSSRDRATGRKLFF.

This sequence joins TRBV5-4 and TRBJ2-1; 11 bases are a match to TRBD2. Trimming removed 4 bases from V and 5 bases from J; junction bases left unmatched: 11. Germline CDR1 is SGHNT and CDR2 is YYREEE (reference sequence). The CDR3 loop spans 17 amino acids. CDR3 loop: CASSRTMTSGVHNEQFF. The CDR3 nucleotides read TGTGCCAGCAGCCGGACCATGACTAGCGGGGTGCACAATGAGCAGTTCTTC.

As DNA, the CDR3 is TGTGCCAGCAGTGAAGGACAGGGCATTGGGCAGTACGTC. It yields the protein CASSEGQGIGQYV. This sequence joins TRBV6-1 and TRBJ2-7, with 7 nucleotides matching TRBD1. V shed 1 base and J 9 bases; nucleotides not matched to a gene: 6. The germline gives CDR1 MNHNS, CDR2 SASEGT. The CDR3 is 13 amino acids.

The chain joins TRBV6-5 to TRBJ1-5; possible D gene TRBD1, 5 bases. The CDR3 loop spans 13 amino acids. V was cut by 10 bases and J by 3 bases, with 13 bases left in between. From germline, CDR1 is MNHEY and CDR2 SVGAGI. The CDR3 nucleotides are TGTGCCACCGGGGAGGGGTCCAATCAGCCCCAGCATTTT. It is translated as CATGEGSNQPQHF.

The V and J genes are TRBV29-1 and TRBJ1-1; unclear D gene. This CDR3 contains 14 residues. Germline V gene lookup returns CDR1 SQVTM and CDR2 ANQGSEA. V lost 4 bases and J lost 1, with 13 bases in between. The CDR3 nucleotides read TGCAGCGTTGTGGATTGGGCCGAGAACACTGAAGCTTTCTTT. Protein sequence: CSVVDWAENTEAFF.

The chain uses TRBV7-2 and TRBJ1-4; the D gene is possibly TRBD1 (5 bases). The CDR3 sequence is 14 residues long. Trimming took off 3 bases at V and 7 bases at J, with 12 bases between the two ends. Germline V gives CDR1 SGHTA, CDR2 FQGNSA. The CDR3 coding sequence is TGTGCCAGCAGCTTTGACAGAACCTTTGAAAAACTGTTTTTT. Its protein is CASSFDRTFEKLFF.

This chain uses TRBV7-8 with TRBJ2-7, with a weak D call TRBD1 (6 bases). The germline V gene has CDR1 SGHVS and CDR2 FQNEAQ. The CDR3 contains 14 residues. Trimming took off 1 base at V and 4 bases at J, with 11 bases between the two ends. CDR3 loop: CASSLGQVGYEQYV. CDR3 nucleotide sequence: TGTGCCAGCAGCTTAGGACAGGTGGGTTACGAGCAGTACGTC.